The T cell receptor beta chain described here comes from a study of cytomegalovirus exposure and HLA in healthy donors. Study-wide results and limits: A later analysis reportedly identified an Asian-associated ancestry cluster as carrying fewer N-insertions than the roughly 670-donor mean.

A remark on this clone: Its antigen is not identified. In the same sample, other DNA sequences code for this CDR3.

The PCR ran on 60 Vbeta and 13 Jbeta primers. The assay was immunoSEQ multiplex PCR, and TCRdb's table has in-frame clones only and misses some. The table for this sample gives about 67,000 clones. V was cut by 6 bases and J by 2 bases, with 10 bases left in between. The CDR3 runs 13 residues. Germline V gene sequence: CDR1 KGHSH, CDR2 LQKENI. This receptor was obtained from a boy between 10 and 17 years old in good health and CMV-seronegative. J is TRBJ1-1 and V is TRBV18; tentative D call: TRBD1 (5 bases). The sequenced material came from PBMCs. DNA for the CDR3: TGTGCCAGCTCTTCCCAGGGTAACACTGAAGCTTTCTTT. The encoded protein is CASSSQGNTEAFF.